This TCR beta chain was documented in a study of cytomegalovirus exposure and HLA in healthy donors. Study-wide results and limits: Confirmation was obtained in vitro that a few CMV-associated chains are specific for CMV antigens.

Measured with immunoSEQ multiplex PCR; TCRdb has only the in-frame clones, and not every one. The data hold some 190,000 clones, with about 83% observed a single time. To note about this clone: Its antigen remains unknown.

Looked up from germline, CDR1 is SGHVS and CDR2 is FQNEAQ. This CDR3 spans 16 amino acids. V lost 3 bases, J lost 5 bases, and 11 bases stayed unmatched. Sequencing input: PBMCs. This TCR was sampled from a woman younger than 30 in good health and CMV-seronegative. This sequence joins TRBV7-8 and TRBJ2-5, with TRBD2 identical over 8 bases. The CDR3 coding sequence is TGTGCCAGCAGCTTGATGTCCGGGACTAGTCGGGAGACCCAGTACTTC. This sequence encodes CASSLMSGTSRETQYF. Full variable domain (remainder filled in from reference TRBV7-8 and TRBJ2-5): GAGVSQSPRYKVAKRGQDVALRCDPISGHVSLFWYQQALGQGPEFLTYFQNEAQLDKSGLPSDRFFAERPEGSVSTLKIQRTQQEDSAVYLCASSLMSGTSRETQYFGPGTRLLVL.